This TCR beta chain was sequenced in a study of blood T cell repertoires in COVID-19. Study context: There were acute and convalescent COVID-19 samples, and they came from the United States, Italy and Spain.

Original methodology: Reference gene primer amplification gave nucleated cell count estimates. Here immunoSEQ multiplex PCR was the method, and the copy in TCRdb shows in-frame clones only, minus some. The V and J calls and clone size were taken over from that table, and D and trimming were inferred from the DNA. The sample holds under 250,000 clones, roughly 80% seen once. The CDR3 is 14 amino acids. J was trimmed by 3 bases and V by 4 bases; bases with no gene match: 5. Germline V gene sequence: CDR1 MNHEY, CDR2 SMNVEV (reference sequence). The sample holds one count of this clone. The material sequenced was PBMCs or T cells enriched from blood (not recorded which). This sequence joins TRBV27 and TRBJ2-7; 8 nucleotides line up with TRBD2. This sequence was found in a woman in her thirties or forties with acute COVID-19. The CDR3 loop is CASSSALAGYEQYF. DNA of the CDR3: TGTGCCAGCAGTTCTGCCCTAGCGGGCTACGAGCAGTACTTC.